These 12 T cell receptor beta chains came from one sample sequenced in a study of blood T cell repertoires in COVID-19. Sequencing was performed with immunoSEQ multiplex PCR; in TCRdb, only in-frame clones are kept and a portion is missing. Of some 120,000 clones in the sample, about 74% were seen once. Sequenced material: peripheral blood. The source of these receptors is a human donor in a cohort sampled during active COVID-19.

The chain combines TRBV19 with TRBJ2-1, with D perhaps TRBD2 (5 bases). The V end lost 5 bases, the J end lost 8 bases, and 10 bases lay between the germline ends. From germline, CDR1 is LNHDA and CDR2 SQIVND (reference sequence). The CDR3 covers 12 residues. This CDR3 is CASSPDWDEQFF. The CDR3 DNA sequence: TGTGCCAGTAGTCCGGACTGGGATGAGCAGTTCTTC.

This chain joins TRBV6-1 and TRBJ2-7; 8 nucleotides match TRBD2. The ends lost 1 base at V and 3 bases at J; junction bases unmatched: 5. Germline-derived CDR1 and CDR2 are MNHNS and SASEGT. The CDR3 sequence is 15 residues long. The CDR3 DNA reads TGTGCCAGCAGTGAAGGGGGAGCGGGAGTCTACGAGCAGTACTTC. Translated: CASSEGGAGVYEQYF.

The sample holds one count of this clone. This rearrangement joins TRBV7-9 to TRBJ2-7; 9 nucleotides agree with TRBD1. The CDR3 has 14 residues. CDR1 and CDR2 from the germline V gene are SEHNR and FQNEAQ (reference sequence). V lost 4 bases, J lost 3 bases, and 4 bases stayed unmatched. DNA of the CDR3: TGTGCCAGCAGCTCGGGACAGGGCCACTACGAGCAGTACTTC. Translated: CASSSGQGHYEQYF.

This sequence joins TRBV7-9 and TRBJ2-7; TRBD2 is a possible D gene (5 bases). The CDR3 contains 12 residues. V lost 5 bases and J lost 5, with 10 bases in between. Looked up from germline, CDR1 is SEHNR and CDR2 is FQNEAQ (reference sequence). The CDR3 DNA reads TGTGCCAGCAGCCCCCCCGGGAACGAGCAGTACTTC. This translates into CASSPPGNEQYF.

This rearrangement joins TRBV24-1 to TRBJ2-7, with TRBD1 matching 11 bases. Trimming cost V 4 bases and J 3 bases; bases outside gene matches: 4. CDR3 size: 15 residues. Germline-derived CDR1 and CDR2 are KGHDR and SFDVKD. The CDR3 DNA reads as TGTGCCACCAGTGAATCCGGGACAGGGGGCTACGAGCAGTACTTC. This gives the protein CATSESGTGGYEQYF.

The chain combines TRBV27 with TRBJ1-5, with unresolved D. CDR1 MNHEY and CDR2 SMNVEV come from the germline V gene (reference sequence). This CDR3 contains 14 residues. Trimming pared 2 bases from V and 4 bases from J, leaving 9 bases between. CDR3 sequence (DNA): TGTGCCAGCAGTTTAACCCCGGGGAATCAGCCCCAGCATTTT. Translation gives CASSLTPGNQPQHF.

V is TRBV27 and J is TRBJ1-4; TRBD1 agrees at 7 bases. Per the germline V gene, CDR1 is MNHEY and CDR2 is SMNVEV (reference sequence). This CDR3 comprises 14 residues. The V segment lost 6 bases and the J segment 7 bases; nucleotides outside the gene matches: 8. DNA of the CDR3: TGTGCCAGCAGCCCCCAAGGGGGCAGTGAAAAACTGTTTTTT. Translated: CASSPQGGSEKLFF.

This clone was observed a few times. The chain couples TRBV27 to TRBJ1-1; D ambiguous. V shed 4 bases and J shed 7 bases, with 10 bases lying between them. Germline assignment: CDR1 MNHEY and CDR2 SMNVEV (reference sequence). The CDR3 runs to 12 residues. CDR3 residues: CASSSLGGEAFF. The CDR3 DNA follows: TGTGCCAGCAGTTCCCTCGGCGGTGAAGCTTTCTTT.

CDR3 loop: CASSPRDRDNIQYF. The CDR3 nucleotides are TGTGCCAGCAGCCCCAGGGACAGGGACAACATTCAGTACTTC. The gene calls are TRBV11-1 and TRBJ2-4, with 9 bases matching TRBD1. The V and J ends lost 5 bases and 7 bases, in that order; junction bases with no gene match: 6. Germline V lookup: CDR1 SGHAT, CDR2 FQDESV (reference sequence). The CDR3 runs to 14 residues.

J is TRBJ2-7 and V is TRBV10-2; TRBD2 might be the D (6 bases). V lost 0 bases and J lost 4, with 13 bases in between. The CDR3 covers 15 residues. Germline-derived CDR1 and CDR2 are WSHSY and SAAADI. CDR3 bases: TGCGCCAGCAGTGAGTCGGCGGGATCTTGGTACGAGCAGTACTTC. This gives the protein CASSESAGSWYEQYF.

The genes are TRBV3-1 (or the pseudogene TRBV3-2) and TRBJ2-3; 7 bases fit TRBD1. The CDR3 has 15 residues. V was pared by 7 bases and J by 0 bases, with 7 bases of the junction left unmatched. Germline CDR1 and CDR2: LGHDT and YNNKEL (reference sequence). The CDR3 region has the DNA TGTGCCAGCACCCCAAGGGGACAGAGCACAGATACGCAGTATTTT. The encoded protein is CASTPRGQSTDTQYF.

The chain is built from TRBV2 and TRBJ1-1; D is unresolved. Germline values: CDR1 SNHLY, CDR2 FYNNEI. The V gene lost 7 bases and the J gene lost 0 bases, with 27 bases spanning the gap. There are 19 residues in the CDR3. The CDR3 DNA reads as TGTGCCAGCACCACCCCGAGGCTCCACTCCTCTGGAATGAACACTGAAGCTTTCTTT. Its protein is CASTTPRLHSSGMNTEAFF.